The entry below describes one T cell receptor (beta chain). The sample comes from a study of blood T cell repertoires in COVID-19. Each participant's cohort was designated according to participant-reported clinical history. Per the study methods: Nucleated cell number was recorded as an estimate derived from reference gene primer amplification. Some clones are missing from TCRdb's copy, which holds only in-frame ones; the method was immunoSEQ multiplex PCR. V and J calls and clone size are given by that table; D and trimming were obtained from the DNA. The sample holds approximately 200,000 clones, about 90% seen once. V gave up 4 bases and J gave up 0 bases; unmatched junction bases: 11. In germline, CDR1 is SGHRS, CDR2 YFSETQ. This CDR3 contains 17 residues.

This receptor was taken from a man aged 25 to 40 who had recovered from COVID-19. The chain couples TRBV5-1 to TRBJ2-3; TRBD1 aligns across 7 bases. The sequenced sample consisted of PBMCs or T cells enriched from blood (not recorded which). The CDR3 protein is CASSTRQGPFSTDTQYF. The CDR3 DNA reads as TGCGCCAGCAGCACAAGACAGGGTCCCTTTAGCACAGATACGCAGTATTTT.